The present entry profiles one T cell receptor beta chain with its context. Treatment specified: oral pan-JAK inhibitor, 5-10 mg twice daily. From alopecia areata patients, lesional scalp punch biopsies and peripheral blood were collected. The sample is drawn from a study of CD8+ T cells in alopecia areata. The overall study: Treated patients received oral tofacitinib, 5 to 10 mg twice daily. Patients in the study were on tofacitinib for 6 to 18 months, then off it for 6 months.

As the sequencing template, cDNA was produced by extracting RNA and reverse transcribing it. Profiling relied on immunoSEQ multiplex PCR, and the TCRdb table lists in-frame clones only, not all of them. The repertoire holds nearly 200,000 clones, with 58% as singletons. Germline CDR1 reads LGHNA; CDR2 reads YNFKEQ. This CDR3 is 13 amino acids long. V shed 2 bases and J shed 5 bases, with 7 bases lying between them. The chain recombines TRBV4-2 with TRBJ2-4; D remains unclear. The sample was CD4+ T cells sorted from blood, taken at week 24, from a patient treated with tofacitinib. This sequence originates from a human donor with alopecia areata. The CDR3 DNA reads TGTGCCAGCAGCCAACCCAGCGAAAACATTCAGTACTTC. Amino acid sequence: CASSQPSENIQYF.